This T cell receptor beta chain comes out of a study of blood T cell repertoires in COVID-19. About the research overall: In each case, the material was cDNA or gDNA derived from T cells, B-cell-depleted T cells, or PBMCs.

The assay was immunoSEQ multiplex PCR, and TCRdb's table has in-frame clones only and misses some. The data contain about 270,000 clones, around four fifths of them seen just once; the ten biggest clones take up less than 4.5%. CDR1 and CDR2 from the germline V gene are MNHEY and SVGAGI. This CDR3 is built from 15 residues. J lost 4 bases, V lost 8 bases, and 10 bases had no gene match. The sequence was obtained from a woman between 45 and 65 years old with active or convalescent COVID-19. The V call is TRBV6-5, the J call TRBJ2-3; 9 bases are shared with TRBD2. Sequenced input: peripheral blood. Here the CDR3 reads CASPTRAGGPDTQYF. In DNA form, the CDR3 reads TGTGCCAGCCCAACCAGGGCGGGAGGGCCAGATACGCAGTATTTT.